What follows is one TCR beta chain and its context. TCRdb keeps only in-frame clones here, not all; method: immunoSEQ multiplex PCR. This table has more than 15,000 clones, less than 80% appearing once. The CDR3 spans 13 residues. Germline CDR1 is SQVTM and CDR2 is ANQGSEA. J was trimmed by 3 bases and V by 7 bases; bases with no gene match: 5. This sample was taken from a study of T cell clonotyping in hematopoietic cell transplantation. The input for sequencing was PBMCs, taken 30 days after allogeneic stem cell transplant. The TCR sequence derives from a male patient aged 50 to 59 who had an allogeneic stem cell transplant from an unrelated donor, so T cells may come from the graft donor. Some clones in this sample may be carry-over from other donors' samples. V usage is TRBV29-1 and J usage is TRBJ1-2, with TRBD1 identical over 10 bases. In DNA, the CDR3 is TGCAGCGCCGGGACAGGGGAAGACTATGGCTACACCTTC. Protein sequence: CSAGTGEDYGYTF.